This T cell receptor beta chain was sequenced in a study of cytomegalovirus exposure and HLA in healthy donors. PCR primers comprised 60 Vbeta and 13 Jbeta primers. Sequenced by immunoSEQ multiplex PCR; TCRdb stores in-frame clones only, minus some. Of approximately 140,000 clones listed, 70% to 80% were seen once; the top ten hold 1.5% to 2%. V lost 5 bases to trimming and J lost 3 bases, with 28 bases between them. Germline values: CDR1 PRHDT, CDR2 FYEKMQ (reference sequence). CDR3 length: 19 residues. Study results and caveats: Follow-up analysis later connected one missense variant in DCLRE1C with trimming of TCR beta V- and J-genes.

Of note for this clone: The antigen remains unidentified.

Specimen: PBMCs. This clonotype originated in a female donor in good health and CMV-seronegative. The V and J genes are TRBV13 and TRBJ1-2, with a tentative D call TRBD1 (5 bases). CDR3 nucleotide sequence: TGTGCCAGCAGCCGTTCCCTGGGGGGGTCAGCGCCCATGGACTATGGCTACACCTTC. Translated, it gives CASSRSLGGSAPMDYGYTF.